A selection of T cell receptor beta chains follows, all from one sample in a study of T cell repertoires in cytomegalovirus infection. TCRdb reanalysed the reads using MiXCR and keeps one entry per CDR3 protein. This repertoire shows about 490,000 distinct CDR3 sequences, more than 25% found once; its top ten account for less than 15%. Sequences were obtained from PBMCs. Receptors were obtained from a human donor in good health (CMV status not recorded). Some clones in this sample may be carry-over from other donors' samples. Each CDR3 is given with its conserved first and last residue. Each record gives: D gene, J gene, V gene, clone size, CDR3 DNA, CDR3 protein. The D gene is left open where the match is weak. Clone size is stated in some rows and not others, as once, few, many or a class when expanded.

D: TRBD2
J: TRBJ2-5
V: TRBV28
size: many
DNA: TGTGCCAGCAGTTTGGGACTAGCGGGGAAAGAGACCCAGTACTTC
CDR3: CASSLGLAGKETQYF

D: .
J: TRBJ2-3
V: TRBV7-8
size: many
DNA: TGTGCCAGCAGCTTAGGAACCGGAGATACGCAGTATTTT
CDR3: CASSLGTGDTQYF

D: TRBD1
J: TRBJ2-1
V: TRBV10-3
size: .
DNA: TGTGCCATCAGTCCTACCCCCGGGACAGGGGAGAAGAATGAGCAGTTCTTC
CDR3: CAISPTPGTGEKNEQFF

D: .
J: TRBJ2-1
V: TRBV11-2
size: few
DNA: TGTGCCAGCAGCTTAGGCCAGGGGAGCTCCTACAATGAGCAGTTCTTC
CDR3: CASSLGQGSSYNEQFF

D: .
J: TRBJ2-1
V: TRBV7-2
size: many
DNA: TGTGCCAGCAGCTTAACTGACTTTGGCAATGAGCAGTTCTTC
CDR3: CASSLTDFGNEQFF

D: .
J: TRBJ2-7
V: TRBV5-1
size: few
DNA: TGCGCCAGCAGCTTGCCTCAGGGTAACCACCAAGAGCAGTACTTC
CDR3: CASSLPQGNHQEQYF

D: TRBD1
J: TRBJ2-5
V: TRBV24-1
size: .
DNA: TGTGCCACCAGTGACTGGGGACAGGACCAAGAGACCCAGTACTTC
CDR3: CATSDWGQDQETQYF

D: .
J: TRBJ1-4
V: TRBV30
size: .
DNA: TGTGCCTGGAACCGGGACTTGGCTGAAAAACTGTTTTTT
CDR3: CAWNRDLAEKLFF

D: .
J: TRBJ2-5
V: TRBV11-2
size: .
DNA: TGTGCCAGCAGCCCCGCGTTCGGGGGAGAGACCCAGTACTTC
CDR3: CASSPAFGGETQYF

D: .
J: TRBJ1-1
V: TRBV6-1
size: .
DNA: TGTGCCAGCACGCTCAACACTGAAGCTTTCTTT
CDR3: CASTLNTEAFF

D: .
J: TRBJ2-1
V: TRBV28
size: few
DNA: TGTGCCAGCAGTTTAACCGGGACCTTCAATGAGCAGTTCTTC
CDR3: CASSLTGTFNEQFF

D: .
J: TRBJ1-5
V: TRBV12-5
size: .
DNA: TGTGCTAGTGGTTCCGAACTTTGGGTCATAGATCAGCCCCAGCATTTT
CDR3: CASGSELWVIDQPQHF

D: .
J: TRBJ1-4
V: TRBV3-1
size: .
DNA: TGTGCCAGCAGCCAAGGGGAGGCGGGAGCCTATGAAAAACTGTTTTTT
CDR3: CASSQGEAGAYEKLFF

D: .
J: TRBJ1-1
V: TRBV6-1
size: few
DNA: TGTGCCAGCCAGACAGGCCAATTGAACACTGAAGCTTTCTTT
CDR3: CASQTGQLNTEAFF

D: .
J: TRBJ1-1
V: TRBV7-9
size: few
DNA: TGTGCCAGCACAACGGGGACTGAAGCTTTCTTT
CDR3: CASTTGTEAFF

D: TRBD2
J: TRBJ2-1
V: TRBV7-2
size: few
DNA: TGTGCCAGCAGCTTTGTAGCGGGAGATCGGAATGAGCAGTTCTTC
CDR3: CASSFVAGDRNEQFF

D: .
J: TRBJ1-4
V: TRBV7-8
size: many
DNA: TGTGCCAGCAGCCCGACCGACAGACTTAATGAAAAACTGTTTTTT
CDR3: CASSPTDRLNEKLFF

D: .
J: TRBJ2-3
V: TRBV6-5
size: .
DNA: TGTGCCAGCACACGAAACGGGGGTGTTAGCACAGATACGCAGTATTTT
CDR3: CASTRNGGVSTDTQYF

D: .
J: TRBJ2-2
V: TRBV6-2/TRBV6-3
size: few
DNA: TGTGCCAGCAGTTACGTGGCAGCGAACACCGGGGAGCTGTTTTTT
CDR3: CASSYVAANTGELFF

D: .
J: TRBJ1-2
V: TRBV6-6
size: .
DNA: TGTGCCAGCCGCCCACAGGGCACTGCTAACTATGGCTACACCTTC
CDR3: CASRPQGTANYGYTF

D: .
J: TRBJ2-3
V: TRBV5-1
size: few
DNA: TGCGCCAGCAGCTTGGAAGGGGCGAAACCTAGCACAGATACGCAGTATTTT
CDR3: CASSLEGAKPSTDTQYF

D: .
J: TRBJ2-1
V: TRBV7-9
size: .
DNA: TGTGCCAGCAGCTTACAGGGCACCTATGAGCAGTTCTTC
CDR3: CASSLQGTYEQFF

D: TRBD1
J: TRBJ1-1
V: TRBV20-1
size: .
DNA: TGCAGTGCCAGACAGGGGGCCTTGAACACTGAAGCTTTCTTT
CDR3: CSARQGALNTEAFF

D: .
J: TRBJ1-2
V: TRBV4-1
size: .
DNA: TGCGCCAGCAGCCAAGGGGACGGAGGGGCCTATGGCTACACCTTC
CDR3: CASSQGDGGAYGYTF

D: .
J: TRBJ2-6
V: TRBV4-1
size: .
DNA: TGCGCCAGCAGCCAACTGTCTGGAGGGGCCAACGTCCTGACTTTC
CDR3: CASSQLSGGANVLTF

D: .
J: TRBJ2-7
V: TRBV4-1
size: few
DNA: TGCGCCAGCAGCCAAGAGGAGACTGCCTCCTACGAGCAGTACTTC
CDR3: CASSQEETASYEQYF

D: TRBD1
J: TRBJ2-5
V: TRBV7-2
size: .
DNA: TGTGCCAGCAGCTTAGTGGGGACAGGGGATGGTGAGACCCAGTACTTC
CDR3: CASSLVGTGDGETQYF

D: .
J: TRBJ1-2
V: TRBV6-1
size: many
DNA: TGTGCCAGCAGCCCTGATGGGGGAGACCAATATGGCTACACCTTC
CDR3: CASSPDGGDQYGYTF

D: TRBD1
J: TRBJ2-6
V: TRBV7-2
size: many
DNA: TGTGCCAGCAGTATAACAGGGGCTGGGGCCAACGTCCTGACTTTC
CDR3: CASSITGAGANVLTF

D: .
J: TRBJ2-3
V: TRBV4-2
size: .
DNA: TGTGCCAGCAGCTCCGACGGGAACACAGATACGCAGTATTTT
CDR3: CASSSDGNTDTQYF

D: .
J: TRBJ2-1
V: TRBV10-3
size: few
DNA: TGTGCCATCAGTGAGGTGGAGGGTTTGAATGAGCAGTTCTTC
CDR3: CAISEVEGLNEQFF

D: TRBD2
J: TRBJ2-3
V: TRBV7-2
size: many
DNA: TGTGCCAGCAGCTTAGGGAGCGGGAGGGCCAGACATACGCAGTATTTT
CDR3: CASSLGSGRARHTQYF

D: TRBD2
J: TRBJ2-2
V: TRBV7-2
size: many
DNA: TGTGCCAGCAGCCCAGGACTAGCGGGAGGGGCCGGGGAGCTGTTTTTT
CDR3: CASSPGLAGGAGELFF

D: .
J: TRBJ2-2
V: TRBV10-3
size: .
DNA: TGTGCCATGGAGCGCGGGCTTAAGACCGGGGAGCTGTTTTTT
CDR3: CAMERGLKTGELFF

D: TRBD1
J: TRBJ1-1
V: TRBV19
size: few
DNA: TGTGCCAGTAGTGTGACAGGGTCGGCCGAAGCTTTCTTT
CDR3: CASSVTGSAEAFF

D: TRBD1
J: TRBJ2-1
V: TRBV7-2
size: many
DNA: TGTGCCAGCAGCTGGGACAGGAGCTCCTACAATGAGCAGTTCTTC
CDR3: CASSWDRSSYNEQFF

D: TRBD1
J: TRBJ1-6
V: TRBV4-3
size: few
DNA: TGCGCCAGCAGCCAAAGGACAGGGTCCGGTTCACCCCTCCACTTT
CDR3: CASSQRTGSGSPLHF